The TCR beta chain under discussion was sequenced for a study of control samples from healthy donors and cancer patients. This CDR3 is 17 amino acids long. Germline V gene data show CDR1 as MNHEY and CDR2 as SMNVEV (reference sequence). V trimming: 2 bases; J trimming: 0 bases; junction bases outside the gene matches: 5. Clones were read by immunoSEQ multiplex PCR, and TCRdb kept only the in-frame ones, dropping some. The sample has about 55,000 clones, approximately 95% seen once. Sequencing was carried out using blood. This receptor was obtained from a woman aged 18-29 years in good health. The chain has TRBV27 and TRBJ2-7; 12 nucleotides agree with TRBD2. The CDR3 DNA follows: TGTGCCAGCAGTTTAGTACTAGCGGGGGGCAGCTCCTACGAGCAGTACTTC. It translates to CASSLVLAGGSSYEQYF.